These 24 T cell receptor beta chains were sequenced from one sample in a study of cytomegalovirus exposure and HLA in healthy donors. PCR amplification relied on 60 Vbeta primers (plus 13 Jbeta primers). The data were produced by immunoSEQ multiplex PCR, yet TCRdb's version contains in-frame clones alone and is incomplete. The profile shows some 200,000 clones, about 59% of them singletons. Material: PBMCs. These receptors were obtained from a middle-aged man in good health and CMV-seronegative.

The chain carries TRBV5-4 and TRBJ2-5; unclear D gene. V was shortened by 0 bases and J by 3 bases, with 9 bases between the two germline ends. The CDR3 is made up of 14 amino acids. Germline CDR1 SGHNT, CDR2 YYREEE (reference sequence). The CDR3 loop is CASSLEVRKETQYF. The CDR3 region has the DNA TGTGCCAGCAGCTTGGAGGTGAGGAAAGAGACCCAGTACTTC.

V and J are TRBV19 and TRBJ2-7, with 11 bases that match TRBD2. Looked up from germline, CDR1 is LNHDA and CDR2 is SQIVND (reference sequence). After removal of 5 bases from V and 2 bases from J, the junction contained 5 bases not matched to a gene. The CDR3 sequence is 15 residues long. CDR3 loop: CASSRGLAGPYEQYF. As DNA, the CDR3 is TGTGCCAGTAGTCGAGGACTAGCGGGTCCCTACGAGCAGTACTTC. Combining the CDR3 with reference TRBV19 and TRBJ2-7 gives the whole variable domain DGGITQSPKYLFRKEGQNVTLSCEQNLNHDAMYWYRQDPGQGLRLIYYSQIVNDFQKGDIAEGYSVSREKKESFPLTVTSAQKNPTAFYLCASSRGLAGPYEQYFGPGTRLTVT.

The chain carries TRBV6-1 and TRBJ2-1, with 8 positions matching TRBD1. Germline CDR1 MNHNS, CDR2 SASEGT. This CDR3 spans 13 amino acids. V lost 8 bases, J lost 3 bases, and 3 bases stayed unmatched. The CDR3 DNA is TGTGCCAGCGCGGGACAGGACTACAATGAGCAGTTCTTC. Amino acids: CASAGQDYNEQFF.

In its sample, this clone was seen once. Germline is not matched at one junction end, which may reflect a read error. V usage is TRBV7-9 and J usage is TRBJ2-2; perhaps TRBD2 as D (5 bases). This CDR3 has 14 residues. CDR1 is SEHNR, CDR2 FQNEAQ, per germline (reference sequence). The CDR3 bases are TGTTCCAGCAGCTTAATCCTAGCCGTCGGGGAGCTGTTTTTT. It yields the protein CSSSLILAVGELFF.

The genes are TRBV11-2 and TRBJ2-1; D not certain. Germline assignment: CDR1 SGHAT and CDR2 FQNNGV. V lost 5 bases to trimming and J lost 7 bases, with 15 bases between them. The CDR3 runs to 14 residues. The CDR3 here is CASSIGVASNEQFF. CDR3 coding DNA: TGTGCCAGCAGCATCGGAGTAGCATCTAATGAGCAGTTCTTC.

The V and J genes are TRBV7-9 and TRBJ2-4; TRBD1 is a possible D gene (6 bases). The length of the CDR3 is 18 residues. Deletions cut 5 bases from V and 1 base from J, with 21 bases between. Per germline, CDR1 SEHNR and CDR2 FQNEAQ (reference sequence). This CDR3 is CASSPGTQIGFAKNIQYF. CDR3 coding DNA: TGTGCCAGCAGCCCTGGGACACAGATTGGTTTCGCCAAAAACATTCAGTACTTC.

This clone came up a few times. V gene TRBV7-9 combines with J gene TRBJ2-1, with D perhaps TRBD1 (5 bases). Per germline, CDR1 SEHNR and CDR2 FQNEAQ (reference sequence). There are 18 residues in the CDR3. The V end was cut by 2 bases, the J end by 2 bases, with 19 bases between. The CDR3: CASSLKGPGQLAYNEQFF. The DNA of the CDR3 is TGTGCCAGCAGCTTAAAGGGCCCAGGGCAGTTAGCCTACAATGAGCAGTTCTTC. Drawing the rest from reference TRBV7-9 and TRBJ2-1, the complete variable domain is DTGVSQNPRHKITKRGQNVTFRCDPISEHNRLYWYRQTLGQGPEFLTYFQNEAQLEKSRLLSDRFSAERPKGSFSTLEIQRTEQGDSAMYLCASSLKGPGQLAYNEQFFGPGTRLTVL.

The rearrangement links TRBV5-8 to TRBJ2-2; TRBD1 matches at 9 bases. Trimming cost V 4 bases and J 7 bases; bases outside gene matches: 8. The CDR3 contains 15 residues. Germline loops: CDR1 SGHTS, CDR2 YDEGEE. DNA of the CDR3: TGTGCCAGCAGCACGGGACAGGGAATAAGCGGGGAGCTGTTTTTT. As protein: CASSTGQGISGELFF.

The sample holds one count of this clone. This sample also contains other DNA sequences that code for the same CDR3. The chain links TRBV5-1 to TRBJ2-1; 15 bases fit TRBD2. CDR3 length: 15 residues. After removal of 4 bases from V and 7 bases from J, the junction contained 3 bases not matched to a gene. Germline CDR1 is SGHRS and CDR2 is YFSETQ. The CDR3 DNA sequence: TGCGCCAGCAGCGCCGGGACTAGCGGGGGGAATGAGCAGTTCTTC. As protein: CASSAGTSGGNEQFF.

In its sample, this clone was seen once. The chain is built from TRBV9 and TRBJ2-1; D remains unclear. CDR1 and CDR2 from the germline V gene are SGDLS and YYNGEE. This CDR3 comprises 15 residues. V was trimmed by 7 bases and J by 0 bases, leaving 14 bases between them. CDR3 nucleotide sequence: TGTGCCAGCGCCCGCCTGGGCGACTCCTACAATGAGCAGTTCTTC. This gives the protein CASARLGDSYNEQFF.

DNA of the CDR3: TGCAGCGTTGGAGCTATATACACAGATACGCAGTATTTT. It yields the protein CSVGAIYTDTQYF. The genes are TRBV29-1 and TRBJ2-3; no clear D. Per the germline V gene, CDR1 is SQVTM and CDR2 is ANQGSEA. The CDR3 has 13 amino acids. The V end was cut by 4 bases, the J end by 2 bases, with 10 bases between.

V gene TRBV30 combines with J gene TRBJ2-2; weak D call: TRBD1 (6 bases). CDR1 is GTSNPN and CDR2 is SVGIG in the germline V gene (reference sequence). V lost 0 bases, J lost 4 bases, and 9 bases lay in between. CDR3 size: 14 residues. The CDR3 loop reads CAWSVDSVTGELFF. CDR3 DNA: TGTGCCTGGAGTGTGGACAGTGTCACCGGGGAGCTGTTTTTT.

In this sample, this clone turned up a few times. The chain uses TRBV15 and TRBJ2-5, with 12 bases fitting TRBD2. Germline V gene data show CDR1 as LNHNV and CDR2 as YYDKDF (reference sequence). The V gene end was trimmed by 2 bases and the J gene end by 5 bases; junction bases not matched to a gene: 9. This CDR3 comprises 17 residues. CDR3 in amino acids: CATSRSLAGGRWETQYF. The CDR3 coding sequence is TGTGCCACCAGCAGATCTCTAGCGGGGGGGCGATGGGAGACCCAGTACTTC.

J is TRBJ1-4 and V is TRBV19, with a weak D call TRBD1 (6 bases). Deletions cut 6 bases from V and 5 bases from J, with 16 bases between. CDR3 length: 15 amino acids. Per the germline V gene, CDR1 is LNHDA and CDR2 is SQIVND (reference sequence). CDR3 sequence (DNA): TGTGCCAGTAGCCGTAACAGGGCCGAGAATGAAAAACTGTTTTTT. Its translation: CASSRNRAENEKLFF.

The rearrangement uses TRBV7-2 and TRBJ1-2; TRBD1 aligns across 7 bases. Germline V gene sequence: CDR1 SGHTA, CDR2 FQGNSA. After removal of 3 bases from V and 3 bases from J, the junction contained 1 base not matched to a gene. The CDR3 is made up of 13 amino acids. CDR3 residues: CASSLDRHYGYTF. The CDR3 nucleotides are TGTGCCAGCAGCTTGGACAGGCACTATGGCTACACCTTC. The full variable domain, completed using reference TRBV7-2 and TRBJ1-2, is GAGVSQSPSNKVTEKGKDVELRCDPISGHTALYWYRQSLGQGLEFLIYFQGNSAPDKSGLPSDRFSAERTGGSVSTLTIQRTQQEDSAVYLCASSLDRHYGYTFGSGTRLTVV.

The chain joins TRBV10-3 to TRBJ2-1; the D gene is possibly TRBD2 (6 bases). V was trimmed by 6 bases and J by 2 bases, leaving 20 bases between them. The CDR3 is 17 amino acids. Germline V gives CDR1 ENHRY, CDR2 SYGVKD. The CDR3 spells CAISSGTRDGTYNEQFF. The CDR3 DNA follows: TGTGCCATCAGCTCCGGGACGCGGGACGGTACCTACAATGAGCAGTTCTTC.

This clone appeared a few times. This chain joins TRBV19 and TRBJ1-1; 7 positions agree with TRBD1. V shed 2 bases and J 2 bases; nucleotides not matched to a gene: 8. The CDR3 has 16 amino acids. CDR1 is LNHDA and CDR2 is SQIVND in the germline V gene (reference sequence). Written as DNA, the CDR3 is TGTGCCAGTAGTATAAGGCGACAGGGAACCAACACTGAAGCTTTCTTT. It codes for CASSIRRQGTNTEAFF.

This clone was found a few times. This sequence joins TRBV28 and TRBJ1-5; TRBD1 agrees at 9 bases. V was clipped by 1 base and J by 7 bases; unmatched bases: 11. Germline lookup yields CDR1 MDHEN and CDR2 SYDVKM. The CDR3 runs to 17 residues. The CDR3 loop reads CASSLLRFGQGYQPQHF. As DNA, the CDR3 is TGTGCCAGCAGTTTATTAAGGTTTGGACAGGGGTACCAGCCCCAGCATTTT.

This clone was observed a single time. V gene TRBV6-6 combines with J gene TRBJ2-5; D ambiguous. Germline V gene data show CDR1 as MNHNY and CDR2 as SVGAGI (reference sequence). CDR3 length: 14 residues. Trimming took 4 bases from V and 5 from J, leaving 14 bases between them. The CDR3 nucleotides read TGTGCCAGCAGTTCCCTTTTGTCCGTCGAGACCCAGTACTTC. The encoded protein is CASSSLLSVETQYF.

The chain has TRBV30 and TRBJ1-2; 8 nucleotides line up with TRBD1. J gave up 7 bases and V 2 bases, and 9 bases lay outside the gene matches. This CDR3 spans 14 amino acids. Germline CDR1 reads GTSNPN; CDR2 reads SVGIG (reference sequence). CDR3 in DNA: TGTGCCTGGAGTCCAGGACAGGGCGAGATTGGCTACACCTTC. This translates into CAWSPGQGEIGYTF.

The chain carries TRBV19 and TRBJ2-5; TRBD1 matches 8 bases. The J call could be wrong; TRBJ2-7 is a better fit for the DNA end. There are 14 residues in the CDR3. The V gene's germline CDR1 is LNHDA and CDR2 SQIVND (reference sequence). This CDR3 is CASSITGGAYEQYF. CDR3 nucleotide sequence: TGTGCCAGTAGTATTACAGGGGGTGCTTACGAGCAGTACTTC.

This sequence joins TRBV18 and TRBJ2-7; 8 bases are shared with TRBD1. The CDR3 runs to 17 residues. Looked up from germline, CDR1 is KGHSH and CDR2 is LQKENI. Trimming at V came to 2 bases and at J to 4 bases, leaving 13 bases not matched to a gene. CDR3: CASSPFDRQGNGYEQYF. Here the CDR3 DNA reads TGTGCCAGCTCACCATTCGATAGACAGGGGAATGGATACGAGCAGTACTTC.

The chain combines TRBV6-6 with TRBJ1-5; 7 positions match TRBD1. The length of the CDR3 is 15 residues. The trim removed 7 bases at V and 3 bases at J, leaving 9 bases unmatched. Germline V gene data show CDR1 as MNHNY and CDR2 as SVGAGI (reference sequence). CDR3 nucleotide sequence: TGTGCCAGCAACCCGACAGGGCCTATCAATCAGCCCCAGCATTTT. This sequence encodes CASNPTGPINQPQHF.

The chain employs TRBV15 and TRBJ2-1; TRBD2 matches 9 bases. This CDR3 has 16 residues. Germline assignment: CDR1 LNHNV and CDR2 YYDKDF (reference sequence). Trimming removed 0 bases from V and 8 bases from J; junction bases left unmatched: 8. The CDR3: CATSRDLAGGSYEQFF. The CDR3 nucleotides are TGTGCCACCAGCAGAGATCTGGCGGGAGGGTCATATGAGCAGTTCTTC.